This TCR beta chain was sequenced during a study of blood T cell repertoires in COVID-19. About the study: Researchers got acute and convalescent COVID-19 samples from the United States, Italy and Spain. PBMCs, B-cell-depleted T cells, or T cells were the source of the cDNA or gDNA that made up the material.

J was trimmed by 6 bases and V by 6 bases; bases with no gene match: 14. This CDR3 is built from 15 residues. Germline V lookup: CDR1 SQVTM, CDR2 ANQGSEA. Authors' analysis steps: Counts of nucleated cells, estimated from reference gene primer amplification, were obtained. Repertoires were generated with immunoSEQ multiplex PCR, while TCRdb's copy carries only in-frame clones and drops some. V, J and clone size are those of that table, while D and trimming were read from the DNA. Of around 340,000 clones listed, around 88% are singletons. The TCR comes from a man aged 25 to 45 with active or convalescent COVID-19. This rearrangement joins TRBV29-1 to TRBJ2-7; the match to TRBD1 covers 10 bases. The specimen was peripheral blood. The CDR3 sequence is CSVQGPGTGVSEQYF. In DNA form, the CDR3 reads TGCAGCGTCCAAGGTCCCGGGACAGGGGTCTCCGAGCAGTACTTC.